This TCR beta chain was sequenced during a study of blood T cell repertoires in COVID-19. Study-wide context: The origin of the acute and convalescent COVID-19 samples was the United States, Italy and Spain. The analysed material was cDNA or gDNA that came from T cells, B-cell-depleted T cells, or PBMCs.

Patients from Seattle were sampled longitudinally, starting during active infection. The germline gives CDR1 WSHSY, CDR2 SAAADI. Trimming shortened V by 6 bases and J by 0 bases, and 15 bases separated the two germline ends. This CDR3 is built from 16 residues. In the original workflow: By means of reference gene primer amplification, nucleated cell counts were estimated. The repertoire was sequenced with immunoSEQ multiplex PCR; TCRdb's copy has only in-frame clones and lacks some. D and trimming come from the DNA, and the V and J calls and clone size come from that table. The sample lists about 270,000 clones, roughly nine tenths occurring once.

This clonotype was sampled from a woman aged 30 to 39 with COVID-19, enrolled during active disease. This chain links TRBV10-2 with TRBJ1-3, with a tentative D call TRBD1 (6 bases). Input material: peripheral blood. CDR3 sequence: CASRFSPDSSGNTIYF. CDR3 sequence (DNA): TGCGCCAGCAGGTTTTCCCCGGACAGCTCTGGAAACACCATATATTTT.